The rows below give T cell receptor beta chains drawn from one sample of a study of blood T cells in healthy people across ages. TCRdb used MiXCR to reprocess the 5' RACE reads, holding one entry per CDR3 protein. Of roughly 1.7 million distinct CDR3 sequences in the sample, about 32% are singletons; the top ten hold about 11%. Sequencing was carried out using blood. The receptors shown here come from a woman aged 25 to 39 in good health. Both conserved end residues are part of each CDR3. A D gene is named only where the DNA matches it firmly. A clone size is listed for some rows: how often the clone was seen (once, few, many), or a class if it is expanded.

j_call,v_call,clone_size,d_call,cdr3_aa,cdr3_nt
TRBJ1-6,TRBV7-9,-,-,CASRGGSYNSPLHF,TGTGCCAGCAGGGGAGGGTCCTATAATTCACCCCTCCACTTT
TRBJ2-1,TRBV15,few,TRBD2,CATSRRGGLDEQFF,TGTGCCACCAGCAGGCGCGGGGGGCTCGATGAGCAGTTCTTC
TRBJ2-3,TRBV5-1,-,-,CASSLLGAASTDTQYF,TGCGCCAGCAGCTTGCTTGGGGCAGCGAGCACAGATACGCAGTATTTT
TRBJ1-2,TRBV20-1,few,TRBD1,CSASGTGRSNYGYTF,TGCAGTGCAAGCGGGACAGGGCGATCTAACTATGGCTACACCTTC
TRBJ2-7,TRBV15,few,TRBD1,CATSRSQLGTGQDEQYF,TGTGCCACCAGCAGAAGCCAACTCGGGACAGGGCAAGACGAGCAGTACTTC
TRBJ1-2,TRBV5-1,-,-,CASSLADRSGHTF,TGCGCCAGCAGCTTGGCCGATCGCTCGGGCCACACCTTC
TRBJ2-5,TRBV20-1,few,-,CSAEGAFKETQYF,TGCAGTGCAGAAGGCGCGTTCAAAGAGACCCAGTACTTC
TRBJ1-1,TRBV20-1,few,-,CSARDSARSTEAFF,TGCAGTGCTAGAGATTCGGCCCGCTCCACTGAAGCTTTCTTT
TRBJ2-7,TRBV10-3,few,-,CATTDRSYEQYF,TGTGCCACAACCGACCGGTCCTACGAGCAGTACTTC
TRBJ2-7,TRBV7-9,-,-,CASSLVPPNRGAYEQYF,TGTGCCAGCAGCTTAGTCCCTCCGAACAGAGGGGCCTACGAGCAGTACTTC
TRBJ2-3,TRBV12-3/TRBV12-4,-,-,CASRQDPGDTQYF,TGTGCCAGCAGACAAGACCCGGGGGATACGCAGTATTTT
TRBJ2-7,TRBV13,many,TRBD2,CASSLVSSGAYEQYF,TGTGCCAGCAGCTTAGTCTCCAGCGGGGCCTACGAGCAGTACTTC
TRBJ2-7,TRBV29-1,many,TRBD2,CSVESASGTYEQYF,TGCAGCGTTGAATCGGCTAGCGGAACTTACGAGCAGTACTTC
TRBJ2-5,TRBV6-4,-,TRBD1,CASSDPNRGPYQETQYF,TGTGCCAGCAGTGATCCGAACAGGGGGCCGTACCAAGAGACCCAGTACTTC